The clone carrying this T cell receptor beta chain has ten or more counts. Its antigen is still unknown. The entry originates in a study of blood T cells in healthy people across ages. Study information: Template-switching capture recovered about one barcoded beta molecule per two T cells.

Study-wide points: TCR beta diversity, measured per million T cells, fell in a roughly linear way with age. It was held that diversity estimates obtained from one million T cells represented underestimates.

Trimming stripped 0 bases from V and 6 bases from J, with 4 bases between. Germline V CDR1 and CDR2: SGHTA, FQGNSA. The CDR3 has 12 residues. In terms of origin and age, donors were healthy Caucasian individuals from Russia aged 6 to 90. It was with a sample-barcoded 5' primer and a J-beta primer mix that a second PCR of roughly 6 to 11 cycles was run. TCRdb re-analysed the 5' RACE reads in MiXCR, keeping a single row per CDR3 protein. The profile covers 1.8 million or so distinct CDR3 sequences, with more than 35% appearing a single time and 20% to 25% taken by the ten largest. The source is a human donor in good health. V usage is TRBV7-2 and J usage is TRBJ2-3; no firm D call. Sequencing used blood. The CDR3: CASSLAPDTQYF. CDR3 sequence (DNA): TGTGCCAGCAGCTTAGCGCCGGATACGCAGTATTTT.